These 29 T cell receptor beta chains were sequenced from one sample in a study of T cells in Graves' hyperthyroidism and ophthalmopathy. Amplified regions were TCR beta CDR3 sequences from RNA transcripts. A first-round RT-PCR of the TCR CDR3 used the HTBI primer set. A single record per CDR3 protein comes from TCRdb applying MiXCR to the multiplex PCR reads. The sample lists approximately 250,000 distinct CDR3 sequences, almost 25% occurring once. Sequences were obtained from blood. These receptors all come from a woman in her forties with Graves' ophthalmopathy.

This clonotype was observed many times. Written as DNA, the CDR3 is TGTGCCATCAGTGGGACAGGGGCGTCTGAGACCCAGTACTTC. Its protein is CAISGTGASETQYF. The rearrangement uses TRBV10-3 and TRBJ2-5, with TRBD1 matching over 9 bases. The trim removed 4 bases at V and 5 bases at J, leaving 5 bases unmatched. Germline-derived CDR1 and CDR2 are ENHRY and SYGVKD. This CDR3 region has 14 residues.

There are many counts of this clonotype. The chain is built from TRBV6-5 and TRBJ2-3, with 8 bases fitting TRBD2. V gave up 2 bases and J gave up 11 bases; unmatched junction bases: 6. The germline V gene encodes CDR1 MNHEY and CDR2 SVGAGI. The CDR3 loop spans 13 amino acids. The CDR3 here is CASSYDLAGGQYF. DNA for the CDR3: TGTGCCAGCAGTTACGACCTGGCGGGGGGGCAGTATTTT.

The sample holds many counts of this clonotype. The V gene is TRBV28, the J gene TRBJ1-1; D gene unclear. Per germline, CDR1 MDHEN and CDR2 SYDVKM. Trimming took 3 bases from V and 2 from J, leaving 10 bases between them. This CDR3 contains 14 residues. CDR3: CASSFGQSNTEAFF. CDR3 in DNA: TGTGCCAGCAGTTTCGGCCAATCAAACACTGAAGCTTTCTTT.

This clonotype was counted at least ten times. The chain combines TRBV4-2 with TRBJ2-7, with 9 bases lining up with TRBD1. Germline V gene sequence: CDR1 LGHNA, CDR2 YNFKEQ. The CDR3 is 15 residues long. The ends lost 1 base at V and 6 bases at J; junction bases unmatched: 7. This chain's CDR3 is CASSQGDRVSCEQYF. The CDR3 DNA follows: TGTGCCAGCAGCCAAGGGGACAGGGTTAGCTGCGAGCAGTACTTC.

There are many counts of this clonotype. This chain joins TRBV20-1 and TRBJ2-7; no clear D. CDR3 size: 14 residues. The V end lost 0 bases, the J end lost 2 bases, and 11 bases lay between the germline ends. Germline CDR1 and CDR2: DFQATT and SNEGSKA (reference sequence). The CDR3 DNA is TGCAGTGCTAGAGAGGGGTACTCCGCCTACGAGCAGTACTTC. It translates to CSAREGYSAYEQYF.

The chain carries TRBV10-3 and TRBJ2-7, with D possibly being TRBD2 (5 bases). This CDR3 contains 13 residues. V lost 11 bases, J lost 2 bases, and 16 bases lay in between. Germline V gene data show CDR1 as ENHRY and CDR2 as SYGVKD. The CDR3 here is CALIGSGAYEQYF. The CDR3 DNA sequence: TGTGCCCTAATAGGAAGCGGCGCCTACGAGCAGTACTTC.

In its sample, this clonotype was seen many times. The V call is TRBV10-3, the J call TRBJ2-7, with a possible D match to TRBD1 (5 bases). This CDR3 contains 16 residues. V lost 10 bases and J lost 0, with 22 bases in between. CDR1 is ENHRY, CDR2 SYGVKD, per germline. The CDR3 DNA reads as TGTGCCACCACATCTATGAAGACAGCCGCCTCCTACGAGCAGTACTTC. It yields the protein CATTSMKTAASYEQYF.

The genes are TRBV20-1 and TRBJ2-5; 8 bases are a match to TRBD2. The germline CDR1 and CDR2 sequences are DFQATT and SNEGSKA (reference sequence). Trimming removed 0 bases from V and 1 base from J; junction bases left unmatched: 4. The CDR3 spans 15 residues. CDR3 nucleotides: TGCAGTGCTAGAGATTTAGCGGGGATCCAAGAGACCCAGTACTTC. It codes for CSARDLAGIQETQYF.

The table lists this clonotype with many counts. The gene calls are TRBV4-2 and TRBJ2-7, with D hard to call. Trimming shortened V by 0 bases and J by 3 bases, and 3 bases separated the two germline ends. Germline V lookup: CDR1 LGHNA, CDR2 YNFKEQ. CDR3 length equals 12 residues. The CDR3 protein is CASSQDYYEQYF. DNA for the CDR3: TGTGCCAGCAGCCAAGATTACTACGAGCAGTACTTC.

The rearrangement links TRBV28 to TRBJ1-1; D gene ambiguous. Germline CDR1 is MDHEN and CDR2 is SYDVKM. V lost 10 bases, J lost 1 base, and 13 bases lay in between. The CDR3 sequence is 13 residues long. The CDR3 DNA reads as TGTGCCACCCGGTCGGACGGGAACACTGAAGCTTTCTTT. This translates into CATRSDGNTEAFF.

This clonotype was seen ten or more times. The CDR3 reads CASSLLGGRTVGETQYF. The CDR3 nucleotides are TGTGCCAGCAGCCTCCTAGGGGGTCGCACCGTCGGAGAGACCCAGTACTTC. The rearrangement uses TRBV7-2 and TRBJ2-5, with D possibly TRBD1 on 6 matching bases. Germline V lookup: CDR1 SGHTA, CDR2 FQGNSA. This CDR3 has 17 amino acids. The germline V and J ends were trimmed by 5 bases and 4 bases, with 23 bases remaining between them.

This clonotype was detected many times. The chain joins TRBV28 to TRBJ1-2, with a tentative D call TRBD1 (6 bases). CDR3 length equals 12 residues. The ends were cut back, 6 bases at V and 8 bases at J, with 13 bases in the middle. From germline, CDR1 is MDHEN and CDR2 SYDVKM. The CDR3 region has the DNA TGTGCCAGCAGCCAGCAGGGGATCGGCTACACCTTC. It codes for CASSQQGIGYTF.

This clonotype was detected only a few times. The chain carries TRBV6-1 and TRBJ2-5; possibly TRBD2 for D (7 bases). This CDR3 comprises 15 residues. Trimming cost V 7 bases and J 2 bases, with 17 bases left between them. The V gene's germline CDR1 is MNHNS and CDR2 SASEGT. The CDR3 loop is CASTRGGGSQETQYF. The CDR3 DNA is TGTGCCAGCACCAGAGGGGGGGGATCACAAGAGACCCAGTACTTC.

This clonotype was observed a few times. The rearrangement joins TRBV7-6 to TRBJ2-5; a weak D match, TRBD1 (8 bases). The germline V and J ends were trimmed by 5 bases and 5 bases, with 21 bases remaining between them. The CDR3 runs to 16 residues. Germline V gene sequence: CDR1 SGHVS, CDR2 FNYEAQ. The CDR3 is CASSPPNLQGGETQYF. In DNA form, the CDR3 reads TGTGCCAGCAGCCCTCCTAATTTACAGGGGGGGGAGACCCAGTACTTC.

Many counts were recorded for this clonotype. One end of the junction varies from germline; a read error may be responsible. The CDR3 sequence is CASSYGYTGGLFF. CDR3 sequence (DNA): TGTGCCAGCAGCTACGGGTACACCGGGGGGCTGTTTTTT. The genes are TRBV11-2 and TRBJ2-2, with D possibly matching TRBD2 (6 bases). The CDR3 is 13 residues long. Germline values: CDR1 SGHAT, CDR2 FQNNGV. Drawing the rest from reference TRBV11-2 and TRBJ2-2, the complete variable domain is EAGVAQSPRYKIIEKRQSVAFWCNPISGHATLYWYQQILGQGPKLLIQFQNNGVVDDSQLPKDRFSAERLKGVDSTLKIQPAKLEDSAVYLCASSYGYTGGLFFGEGSRLTVL.

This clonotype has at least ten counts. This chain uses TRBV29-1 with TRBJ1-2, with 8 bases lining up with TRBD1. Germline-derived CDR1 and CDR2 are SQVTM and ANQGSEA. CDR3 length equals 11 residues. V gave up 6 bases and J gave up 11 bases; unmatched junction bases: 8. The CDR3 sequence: CSVGQGLGYTF. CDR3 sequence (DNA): TGCAGCGTCGGACAGGGTCTGGGGTACACCTTC. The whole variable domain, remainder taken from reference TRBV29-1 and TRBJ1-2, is SAVISQKPSRDICQRGTSLTIQCQVDSQVTMMFWYRQQPGQSLTLIATANQGSEATYESGFVIDKFPISRPNLTFSTLTVSNMSPEDSSIYLCSVGQGLGYTFGSGTRLTVV.

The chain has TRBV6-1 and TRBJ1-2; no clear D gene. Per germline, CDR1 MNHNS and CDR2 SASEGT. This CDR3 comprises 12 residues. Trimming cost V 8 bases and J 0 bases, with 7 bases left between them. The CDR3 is CASGRSNYGYTF. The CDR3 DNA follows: TGTGCCAGCGGACGATCTAACTATGGCTACACCTTC.

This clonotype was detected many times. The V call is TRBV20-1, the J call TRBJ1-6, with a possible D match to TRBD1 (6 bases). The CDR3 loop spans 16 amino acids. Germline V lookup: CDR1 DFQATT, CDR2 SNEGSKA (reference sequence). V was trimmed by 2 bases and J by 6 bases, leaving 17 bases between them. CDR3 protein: CSARITGRGGNSPLHF. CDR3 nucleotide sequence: TGCAGTGCTAGAATAACAGGGAGGGGAGGTAATTCACCCCTCCACTTT.

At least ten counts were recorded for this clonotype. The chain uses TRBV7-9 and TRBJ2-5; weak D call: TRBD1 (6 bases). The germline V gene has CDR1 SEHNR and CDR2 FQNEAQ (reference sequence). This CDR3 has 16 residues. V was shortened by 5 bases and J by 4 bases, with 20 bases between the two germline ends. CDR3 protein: CASSKIRGRGRETQYF. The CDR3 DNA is TGTGCCAGCAGCAAGATTAGGGGTAGGGGGAGAGAGACCCAGTACTTC.

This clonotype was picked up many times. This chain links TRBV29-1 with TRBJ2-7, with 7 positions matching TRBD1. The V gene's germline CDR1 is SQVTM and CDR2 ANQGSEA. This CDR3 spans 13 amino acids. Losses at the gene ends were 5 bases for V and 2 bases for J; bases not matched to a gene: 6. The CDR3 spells CSVLQTGTYEQYF. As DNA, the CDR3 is TGCAGCGTTCTCCAGACAGGGACCTACGAGCAGTACTTC.

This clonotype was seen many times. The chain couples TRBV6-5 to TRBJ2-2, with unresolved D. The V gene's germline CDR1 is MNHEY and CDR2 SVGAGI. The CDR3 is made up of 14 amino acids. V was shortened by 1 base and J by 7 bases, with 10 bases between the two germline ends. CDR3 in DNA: TGTGCCAGCAGTTACTTGGGGTGGGACGGGGAGCTGTTTTTT. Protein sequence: CASSYLGWDGELFF.

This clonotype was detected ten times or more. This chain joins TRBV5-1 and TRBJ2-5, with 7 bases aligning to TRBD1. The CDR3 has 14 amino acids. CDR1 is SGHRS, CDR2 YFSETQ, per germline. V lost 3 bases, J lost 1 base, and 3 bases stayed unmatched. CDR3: CASSYGQAQETQYF. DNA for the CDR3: TGCGCCAGCAGCTATGGACAGGCCCAAGAGACCCAGTACTTC.

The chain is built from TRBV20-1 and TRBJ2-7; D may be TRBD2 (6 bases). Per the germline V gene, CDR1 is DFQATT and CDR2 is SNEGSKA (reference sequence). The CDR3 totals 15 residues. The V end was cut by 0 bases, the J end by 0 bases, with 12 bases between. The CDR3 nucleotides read TGCAGTGCTAGAGAATCTGCGGGGCCCTCCTACGAGCAGTACTTC. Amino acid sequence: CSARESAGPSYEQYF.

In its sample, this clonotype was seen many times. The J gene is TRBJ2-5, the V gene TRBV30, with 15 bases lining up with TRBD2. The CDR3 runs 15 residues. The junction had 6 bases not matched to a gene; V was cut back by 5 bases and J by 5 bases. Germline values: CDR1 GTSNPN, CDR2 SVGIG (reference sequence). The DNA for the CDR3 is TGTGCCTGGTCCCTGGGACTAGCGGGAGGTGAGACCCAGTACTTC. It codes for CAWSLGLAGGETQYF.

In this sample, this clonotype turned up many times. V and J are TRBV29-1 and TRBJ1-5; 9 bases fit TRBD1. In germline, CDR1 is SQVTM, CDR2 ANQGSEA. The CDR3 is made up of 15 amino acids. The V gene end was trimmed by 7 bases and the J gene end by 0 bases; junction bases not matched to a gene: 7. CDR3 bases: TGCAGCGCCTGGACAGGGGCTGGTAGCAATCAGCCCCAGCATTTT. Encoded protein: CSAWTGAGSNQPQHF.

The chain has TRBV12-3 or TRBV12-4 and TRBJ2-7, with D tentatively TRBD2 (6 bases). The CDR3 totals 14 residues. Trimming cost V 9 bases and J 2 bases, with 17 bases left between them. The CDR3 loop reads CASWDSLTPYEQYF. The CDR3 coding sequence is TGTGCCAGTTGGGACTCGCTCACCCCCTACGAGCAGTACTTC.

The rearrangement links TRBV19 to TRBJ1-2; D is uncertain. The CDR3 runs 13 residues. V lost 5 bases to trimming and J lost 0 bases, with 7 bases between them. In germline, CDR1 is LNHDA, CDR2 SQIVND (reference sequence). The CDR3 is CASSRRANYGYTF. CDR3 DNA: TGTGCCAGTAGTCGCCGAGCTAACTATGGCTACACCTTC.

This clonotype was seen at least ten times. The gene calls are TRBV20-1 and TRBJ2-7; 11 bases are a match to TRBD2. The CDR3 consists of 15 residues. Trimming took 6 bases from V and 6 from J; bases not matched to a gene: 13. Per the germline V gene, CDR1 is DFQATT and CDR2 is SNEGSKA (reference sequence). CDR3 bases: TGCAGTGCGTTAGCGGGAGGGCCCATGGGTGGCGAGCAGTACTTC. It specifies CSALAGGPMGGEQYF.

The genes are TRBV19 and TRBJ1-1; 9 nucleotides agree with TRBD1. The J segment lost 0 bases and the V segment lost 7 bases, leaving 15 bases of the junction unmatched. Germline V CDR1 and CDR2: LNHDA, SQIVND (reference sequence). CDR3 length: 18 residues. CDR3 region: CASTQAGTGYKLNTEAFF. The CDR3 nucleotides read TGTGCCAGTACCCAAGCTGGGACAGGGTATAAGCTGAACACTGAAGCTTTCTTT.